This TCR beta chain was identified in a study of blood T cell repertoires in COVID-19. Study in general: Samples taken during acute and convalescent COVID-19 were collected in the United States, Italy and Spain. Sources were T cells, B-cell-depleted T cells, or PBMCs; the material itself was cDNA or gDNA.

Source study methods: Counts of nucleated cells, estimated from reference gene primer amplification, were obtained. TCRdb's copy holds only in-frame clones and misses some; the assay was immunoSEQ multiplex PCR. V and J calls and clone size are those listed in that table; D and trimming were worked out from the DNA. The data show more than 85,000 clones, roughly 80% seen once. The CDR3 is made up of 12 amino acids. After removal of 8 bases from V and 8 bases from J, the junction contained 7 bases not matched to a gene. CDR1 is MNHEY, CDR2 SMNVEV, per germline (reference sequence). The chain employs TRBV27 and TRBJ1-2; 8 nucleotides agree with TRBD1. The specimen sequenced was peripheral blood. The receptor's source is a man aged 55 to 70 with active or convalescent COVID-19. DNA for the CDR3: TGTGCCAGCCGGACAGGGAGTTTCGGCTACACCTTC. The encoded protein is CASRTGSFGYTF.